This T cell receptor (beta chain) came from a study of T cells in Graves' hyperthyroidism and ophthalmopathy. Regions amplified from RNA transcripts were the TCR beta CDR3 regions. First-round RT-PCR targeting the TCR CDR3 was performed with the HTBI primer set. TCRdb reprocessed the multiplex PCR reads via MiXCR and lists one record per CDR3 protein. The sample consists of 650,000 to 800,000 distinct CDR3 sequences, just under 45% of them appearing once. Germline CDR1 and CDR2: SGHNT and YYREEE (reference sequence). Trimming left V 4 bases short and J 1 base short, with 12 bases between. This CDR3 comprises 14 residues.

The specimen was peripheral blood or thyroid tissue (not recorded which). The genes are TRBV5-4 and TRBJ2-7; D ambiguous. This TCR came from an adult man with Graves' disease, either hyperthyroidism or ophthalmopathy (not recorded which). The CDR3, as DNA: TGTGCCAGCAGCCTTGGGCGGAGATCCTACGAGCAGTACTTC. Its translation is CASSLGRRSYEQYF.